Shown below are 3 T cell receptor beta chains from a single sample sequenced in a study of T cell responses to AZD1222 COVID-19 vaccine. Using immunoSEQ multiplex PCR, the repertoire was profiled, and TCRdb retains in-frame clones only, with some absent. The sample contains about 56,000 clones, 80% to 90% of which appear only once. This specimen was peripheral blood, taken 28 days after the second AZD1222 dose. These receptors all come from an adult who received the AZD1222 COVID-19 vaccine.

This chain uses TRBV5-5 with TRBJ1-1; TRBD1 might be the D (5 bases). V gave up 4 bases and J gave up 8 bases, with 15 bases separating them. The CDR3 covers 13 residues. In germline, CDR1 is SGHKS, CDR2 YYEKEE (reference sequence). CDR3 sequence reads: CASSPLGPFEAFF. In nucleotides, the CDR3 is TGTGCCAGCAGCCCCCTGGGACCGTTCGAAGCTTTCTTT.

The chain joins TRBV11-2 to TRBJ2-7, with D possibly TRBD1 on 5 matching bases. The V end was cut by 5 bases, the J end by 6 bases, with 17 bases between. CDR3 length equals 14 residues. Germline V gives CDR1 SGHAT, CDR2 FQNNGV. In DNA form, the CDR3 reads TGTGCCAGCAGCCCGGTGCAGGGTCAGGGCGAGCAGTACTTC. Its protein product is CASSPVQGQGEQYF.

The chain uses TRBV4-3 and TRBJ2-3; D perhaps matches TRBD2 (5 bases). The CDR3 runs to 13 residues. Germline CDR1 LGHNA, CDR2 YSLEER. The V end was cut by 4 bases, the J end by 6 bases, with 11 bases between. The CDR3 region has the DNA TGCGCCAGCAGCCGAGGGATAAGTGATACGCAGTATTTT. Its protein product is CASSRGISDTQYF.